This T cell receptor beta chain was found in a study of CD4 T cells in relation to SARS-CoV-2 and coronaviruses. Across the whole study: Median patient age was around 42 years, spanning 21 to 72 years. Study-level points and caveats: Culture-expanded clones reflect memory recall rather than primary priming during culture.

This clone was observed once. Antigen unknown. The repertoire was sequenced with immunoSEQ multiplex PCR; TCRdb's copy has only in-frame clones and lacks some. The table has some 38,000 clones, 60% to 80% seen once; the top ten hold roughly 22%. For nine to ten days, roughly 9 x 10^4 sorted CD4+ cells grew with T cell-depleted PBMCs and CEF. The germline CDR1 and CDR2 sequences are KGHSH and LQKENI. Between the trimmed V and J ends, which lost 0 bases and 4 bases, there was a span of 12 bases. This CDR3 is built from 15 residues. The receptor was derived from an adult with COVID-19. V is TRBV18 and J is TRBJ1-1, with no clear D. Input material: memory CD4+ T cells from PBMCs, cultured in vitro. The DNA for the CDR3 is TGTGCCAGCTCACCACCTGTTGGCGGGCCCACTGAAGCTTTCTTT. Amino acid sequence: CASSPPVGGPTEAFF.